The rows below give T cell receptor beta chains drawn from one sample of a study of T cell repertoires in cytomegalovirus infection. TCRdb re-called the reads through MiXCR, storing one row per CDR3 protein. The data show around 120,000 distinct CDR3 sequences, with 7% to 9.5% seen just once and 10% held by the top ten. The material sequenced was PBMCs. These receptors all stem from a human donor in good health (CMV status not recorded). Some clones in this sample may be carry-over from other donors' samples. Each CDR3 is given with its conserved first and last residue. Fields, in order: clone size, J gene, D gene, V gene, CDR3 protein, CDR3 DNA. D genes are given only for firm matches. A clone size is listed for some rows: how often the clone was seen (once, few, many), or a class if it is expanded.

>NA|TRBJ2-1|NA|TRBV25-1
CASGRQISSYNEQFF
TGTGCCAGCGGGCGACAGATTAGCTCCTACAATGAGCAGTTCTTC
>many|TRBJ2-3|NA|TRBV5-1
CASSLLAPPDTQYF
TGCGCCAGCAGCTTATTGGCCCCCCCGGATACGCAGTATTTT
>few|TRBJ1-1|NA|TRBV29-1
CSVVPGTNTEAFF
TGCAGCGTTGTGCCGGGAACGAACACTGAAGCTTTCTTT
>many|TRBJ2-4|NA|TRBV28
CASSPTGRAGNIQYF
TGTGCCAGCAGTCCTACAGGGCGAGCCGGGAACATTCAGTACTTC
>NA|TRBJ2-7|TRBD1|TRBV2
CASLTPGQGNEQYF
TGTGCCAGCCTTACTCCGGGACAGGGAAACGAGCAGTACTTC
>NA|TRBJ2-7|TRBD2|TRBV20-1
CSARDPAGGPKQYF
TGCAGTGCTAGAGATCCAGCGGGGGGGCCGAAGCAGTACTTC
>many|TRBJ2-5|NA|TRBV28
CASNQGGARLGRETQYF
TGTGCCAGCAACCAAGGAGGGGCCCGCCTAGGTAGAGAGACCCAGTACTTC
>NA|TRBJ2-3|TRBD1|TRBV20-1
CSARGTGGLNTQYF
TGCAGTGCTCGGGGGACAGGGGGCCTTAATACGCAGTATTTT
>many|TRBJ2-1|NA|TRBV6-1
CASRQRVGGYNEQFF
TGTGCCAGCAGACAACGCGTGGGGGGCTACAATGAGCAGTTCTTC
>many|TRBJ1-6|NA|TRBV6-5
CASSYSDTGAKNSPLHF
TGTGCCAGCAGTTACTCTGACACAGGTGCAAAGAATTCACCCCTCCACTTT
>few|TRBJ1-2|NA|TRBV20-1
CSARPGSYTF
TGCAGTGCTCGCCCCGGGAGCTACACCTTC
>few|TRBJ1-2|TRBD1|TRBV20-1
CSANRRTGVGRSEGYTF
TGCAGTGCCAATAGACGGACAGGGGTTGGCCGATCGGAAGGCTACACCTTC
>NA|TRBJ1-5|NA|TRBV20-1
CSAREDLRGQGNQPQHF
TGCAGTGCTAGAGAGGACCTCAGGGGCCAGGGCAATCAGCCCCAGCATTTT
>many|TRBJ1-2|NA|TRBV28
CASSLPTALNYGYTF
TGTGCCAGCAGTTTACCCACAGCATTGAACTATGGCTACACCTTC
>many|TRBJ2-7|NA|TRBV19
CASSPRTDWPYEQYF
TGTGCCAGTAGTCCGAGGACTGATTGGCCCTACGAGCAGTACTTC
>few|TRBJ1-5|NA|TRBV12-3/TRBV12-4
CASSSSTVAGPQHF
NA
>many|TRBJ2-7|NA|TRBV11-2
CASSQSTGSSYEQYF
TGTGCCAGCAGCCAAAGTACAGGGAGCTCCTACGAGCAGTACTTC
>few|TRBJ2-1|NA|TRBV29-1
CSVEPAGRPNEQFF
TGCAGCGTTGAACCTGCTGGACGGCCAAATGAGCAGTTCTTC
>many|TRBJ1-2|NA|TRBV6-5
CASSYTGGGDHYGYTF
TGTGCCAGCAGTTACACGGGAGGAGGGGATCACTATGGCTACACCTTC
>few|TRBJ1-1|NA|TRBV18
CASSPGTMNTEAFF
TGTGCCAGCTCACCCGGGACAATGAACACTGAAGCTTTCTTT
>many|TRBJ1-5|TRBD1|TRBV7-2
CASSLVAGQTNQPQHF
TGTGCCAGCAGCTTAGTAGCGGGACAGACAAATCAGCCCCAGCATTTT
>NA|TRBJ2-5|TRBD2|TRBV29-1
CSVGGSGGMETQYF
TGCAGCGTGGGGGGTAGCGGGGGGATGGAGACCCAGTACTTC
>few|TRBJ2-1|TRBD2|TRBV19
CASSIQAGGPVEQFF
TGTGCCAGTAGTATCCAAGCGGGGGGGCCGGTTGAGCAGTTCTTC
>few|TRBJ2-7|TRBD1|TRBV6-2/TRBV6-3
CASTIMDRAREQYF
TGTGCCAGCACCATCATGGACAGGGCGCGAGAGCAGTACTTC
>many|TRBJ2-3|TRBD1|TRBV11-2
CASSRQGQGASRTDTQYF
TGTGCCAGCAGCCGGCAGGGACAGGGGGCATCACGCACAGATACGCAGTATTTT
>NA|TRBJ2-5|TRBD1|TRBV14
CASSHNRGQETQYF
TGTGCCAGCAGCCATAACAGGGGTCAAGAGACCCAGTACTTC
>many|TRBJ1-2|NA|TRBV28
CASSQLGSYGYTF
TGTGCCAGCAGTCAGTTAGGGTCTTATGGCTACACCTTC
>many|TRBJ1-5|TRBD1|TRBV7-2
CASSSWTGNRPNQPQHF
TGTGCCAGCAGCAGTTGGACAGGAAATAGGCCCAATCAGCCCCAGCATTTT
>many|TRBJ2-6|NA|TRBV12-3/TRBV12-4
CASKRIRDKLSGANVLTF
TGTGCCAGCAAGCGGATCCGGGACAAACTCTCTGGGGCCAACGTCCTGACTTTC
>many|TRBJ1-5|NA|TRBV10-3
CAISEGQPYSNQPQHF
TGTGCCATCAGTGAGGGACAGCCCTATAGCAATCAGCCCCAGCATTTT
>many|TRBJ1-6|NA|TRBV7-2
CASSLSFKWLAGSYSPLHF
TGTGCCAGCAGCTTATCTTTTAAGTGGTTGGCAGGGTCGTATTCACCCCTCCACTTT